The source of this T cell receptor beta chain is a study of blood T cell repertoires in COVID-19. Study at large: PBMCs, B-cell-depleted T cells, or T cells provided the cDNA or gDNA that made up the material.

Study processing details: From reference gene primer amplification, estimates of nucleated cell counts were derived. Profiling relied on immunoSEQ multiplex PCR, and the TCRdb table lists in-frame clones only, not all of them. V, J and clone size derive from that table, while D and trimming were established from the DNA sequence. This table holds roughly 100,000 clones, over 75% found once. Trimming removed 4 bases from V and 3 bases from J, with 5 bases in between. CDR1 and CDR2 (germline): SQVTM, ANQGSEA. The CDR3 runs 11 residues. The sequence came from a man aged 50 or older with acute or convalescent COVID-19. The source material was peripheral blood. V usage is TRBV29-1 and J usage is TRBJ2-3; perhaps TRBD1 as D (5 bases). As DNA, the CDR3 is TGCAGCGTTGCAGGGACAGATACGCAGTATTTT. As protein: CSVAGTDTQYF.